The 27 T cell receptor beta chains in this list originate from one sample, sequenced in a study of post-analysis software for immune sequencing data. Overall study results and limits: About five TRBV segments were more frequent in patients than controls; TRBV5-6, TRBV5-1 and TRBV20-1 belonged to this group.

For these receptors, no antigen is known. TCR beta cDNA libraries had unique molecular identifiers. One entry per CDR3 protein, called by TCRdb with MiXCR from the PCR reads. The table lists roughly 730,000 distinct CDR3 sequences, roughly 29% of them singletons. The sequencing sample was made of blood. These receptors all stem from a girl aged 5-17 years with multiple sclerosis.

This clonotype appeared a few times. V gene TRBV20-1 combines with J gene TRBJ2-5; 14 bases line up with TRBD2. The germline V gene has CDR1 DFQATT and CDR2 SNEGSKA (reference sequence). The CDR3 is made up of 14 amino acids. The V and J ends lost 6 bases and 4 bases, in that order; junction bases with no gene match: 4. CDR3 protein: CSAPGLAGGETQYF. DNA of the CDR3: TGCAGTGCCCCTGGACTAGCGGGAGGAGAGACCCAGTACTTC.

The sample holds a few counts of this clonotype. Here the CDR3 reads CASSHGAGVLFF. CDR3 in DNA: TGTGCCAGCTCACACGGAGCGGGAGTATTGTTCTTC. The rearrangement links TRBV18 to TRBJ2-1; 8 bases are a match to TRBD2. Unmatched junction bases numbered 8, after V lost 4 bases and J lost 15 bases. Germline V CDR1 and CDR2: KGHSH, LQKENI. This CDR3 is built from 12 residues.

This clonotype was detected a few times. The gene calls are TRBV20-1 and TRBJ1-5, with D possibly being TRBD1 (5 bases). CDR1 is DFQATT and CDR2 is SNEGSKA in the germline V gene (reference sequence). This CDR3 contains 13 residues. V was clipped by 3 bases and J by 9 bases, with 15 bases between them. CDR3 in DNA: TGCAGTGCTAGGGGGGGGGTGTTAGCGCCCCAGCATTTT. Residues: CSARGGVLAPQHF.

This clonotype came up a few times. The chain joins TRBV29-1 to TRBJ2-1, with 9 nucleotides matching TRBD1. This CDR3 has 13 amino acids. Looked up from germline, CDR1 is SQVTM and CDR2 is ANQGSEA. The trim removed 1 base at V and 8 bases at J, leaving 3 bases unmatched. The CDR3 protein is CSVEGRDRDEQFF. In DNA form, the CDR3 reads TGCAGCGTTGAAGGCCGGGACAGGGATGAGCAGTTCTTC.

This clonotype was seen a handful of times. The genes are TRBV20-1 and TRBJ2-5; possible D gene TRBD2, 6 bases. V lost 0 bases and J 4 bases, leaving 15 bases between the germline ends. This CDR3 spans 15 amino acids. Germline V gene sequence: CDR1 DFQATT, CDR2 SNEGSKA (reference sequence). For the CDR3, the DNA is TGCAGTGCTAGAGATCTTCGGGTCGGGGGAGAGACCCAGTACTTC. Protein: CSARDLRVGGETQYF.

This chain links TRBV7-2 with TRBJ2-5; D is possibly TRBD1 or TRBD2 (5 bases each). The germline V gene encodes CDR1 SGHTA and CDR2 FQGNSA. This CDR3 is 15 amino acids long. The ends were cut back, 2 bases at V and 1 base at J, with 11 bases in the middle. In nucleotides, the CDR3 is TGTGCCAGCAGCTTAAACGGGGCACTCCAAGAGACCCAGTACTTC. This codes for CASSLNGALQETQYF.

The chain couples TRBV28 to TRBJ2-3; unclear D gene. The CDR3 is made up of 14 amino acids. V gave up 5 bases and J gave up 1 base, with 10 bases separating them. The V gene's germline CDR1 is MDHEN and CDR2 SYDVKM. The chain's CDR3 is CASSNVRGTDTQYF. The CDR3 DNA reads TGTGCCAGCAGTAACGTCCGTGGCACAGATACGCAGTATTTT.

The CDR3 DNA sequence: TGTGCCAGCAGTTACTCGACAGGGGTGAACACTGAAGCTTTCTTT. This encodes CASSYSTGVNTEAFF. This chain connects TRBV6-5 to TRBJ1-1; 8 bases are shared with TRBD1. J was trimmed by 0 bases and V by 0 bases; bases with no gene match: 0. CDR3 length: 15 amino acids. Germline CDR1 MNHEY, CDR2 SVGAGI.

V gene TRBV28 combines with J gene TRBJ2-1, with a tentative D call TRBD1 (6 bases). This CDR3 comprises 16 residues. Trimming removed 4 bases from V and 9 bases from J, with 22 bases in between. In germline, CDR1 is MDHEN, CDR2 SYDVKM. CDR3 nucleotide sequence: TGTGCCAGCAGTTCGCCCGCTGTTCAGGGGCTCGGTGAGCAGTTCTTC. Protein sequence: CASSSPAVQGLGEQFF.

This clonotype has only a few counts. The gene calls are TRBV29-1 and TRBJ2-5; TRBD1 matches 12 bases. The germline V gene has CDR1 SQVTM and CDR2 ANQGSEA. The CDR3 is made up of 14 amino acids. Trimming cost V 3 bases and J 5 bases; bases outside gene matches: 4. CDR3 residues: CSVDGTGGAETQYF. DNA of the CDR3: TGCAGCGTTGATGGGACAGGGGGCGCGGAGACCCAGTACTTC. The whole variable domain, remainder taken from reference TRBV29-1 and TRBJ2-5, is SAVISQKPSRDICQRGTSLTIQCQVDSQVTMMFWYRQQPGQSLTLIATANQGSEATYESGFVIDKFPISRPNLTFSTLTVSNMSPEDSSIYLCSVDGTGGAETQYFGPGTRLLVL.

The chain has TRBV3-1 and TRBJ2-5, with D unclear. CDR1 LGHDT and CDR2 YNNKEL come from the germline V gene (reference sequence). The CDR3 is made up of 14 amino acids. The V gene lost 0 bases and the J gene lost 6 bases, with 11 bases spanning the gap. The CDR3 here is CASSQDYPVKTQYF. In DNA form, the CDR3 reads TGTGCCAGCAGCCAAGATTACCCCGTGAAGACCCAGTACTTC.

In this sample, this clonotype turned up once. The rearrangement joins TRBV6-1 to TRBJ1-5; no firm D call. This CDR3 is 15 amino acids long. The ends were cut back, 6 bases at V and 2 bases at J, with 14 bases in the middle. The germline gives CDR1 MNHNS, CDR2 SASEGT. CDR3 protein: CASSVDGRGNQPQHF. The CDR3 DNA reads as TGTGCCAGCAGCGTGGACGGACGAGGCAATCAGCCCCAGCATTTT.

This clonotype was seen only a few times. The chain employs TRBV28 and TRBJ2-6, with D hard to call. Germline CDR1 and CDR2: MDHEN and SYDVKM. The CDR3 runs 17 residues. Trimming removed 1 base at V and 0 bases at J, with 10 bases between. DNA of the CDR3: TGTGCCAGCAGTTTATTTGGTGGCATCTCTGGGGCCAACGTCCTGACTTTC. Translated, it gives CASSLFGGISGANVLTF. The whole variable domain, remainder taken from reference TRBV28 and TRBJ2-6, is DVKVTQSSRYLVKRTGEKVFLECVQDMDHENMFWYRQDPGLGLRLIYFSYDVKMKEKGDIPEGYSVSREKKERFSLILESASTNQTSMYLCASSLFGGISGANVLTFGAGSRLTVL.

This clonotype turned up a few times. The genes are TRBV20-1 and TRBJ2-5, with D possibly TRBD2 on 5 matching bases. There are 14 residues in the CDR3. Looked up from germline, CDR1 is DFQATT and CDR2 is SNEGSKA (reference sequence). Trimming removed 3 bases from V and 3 bases from J, with 14 bases in between. The CDR3 sequence: CSARVPGSEETQYF. In DNA form, the CDR3 reads TGCAGTGCTAGGGTACCGGGGAGTGAAGAGACCCAGTACTTC.

Points on this clonotype: A much larger clone lies one base from this, so it may be a read error. This chain links TRBV27 with TRBJ1-2; maybe TRBD1 (6 bases). This CDR3 has 12 residues. Germline CDR1 and CDR2: MNHEY and SMNVEV (reference sequence). Trimming shortened V by 5 bases and J by 6 bases, and 10 bases separated the two germline ends. In DNA form, the CDR3 reads TGTGCCAGCAGTACAGGGTGCGATGGCTACACCTTC. Protein product: CASSTGCDGYTF.

The chain uses TRBV24-1 and TRBJ2-1, with 10 bases lining up with TRBD1. Germline V lookup: CDR1 KGHDR, CDR2 SFDVKD. The V and J ends lost 4 bases and 7 bases, in that order; junction bases with no gene match: 21. The CDR3 covers 20 residues. The CDR3, as DNA: TGTGCCACCAGTGACACCGGCCGAGTACACCGGGACAGGGGCCCTAATGAGCAGTTCTTC. Its protein is CATSDTGRVHRDRGPNEQFF.

This clonotype has just a few counts. The rearrangement joins TRBV5-5 to TRBJ1-5; TRBD1 aligns across 8 bases. The CDR3 runs 16 residues. V shed 2 bases, J shed 4 bases, and the junction held 8 bases outside the gene matches. CDR1 and CDR2 from the germline V gene are SGHKS and YYEKEE (reference sequence). CDR3 in amino acids: CASSLRTGMGNQPQHF. CDR3 coding DNA: TGTGCCAGCAGCTTACGGACAGGGATGGGAAATCAGCCCCAGCATTTT.

The V gene is TRBV29-1, the J gene TRBJ1-4; TRBD1 agrees at 10 bases. Germline assignment: CDR1 SQVTM and CDR2 ANQGSEA. The ends lost 6 bases at V and 5 bases at J; junction bases unmatched: 3. The CDR3 is 13 amino acids. CDR3 region: CSVPGQGNEKLFF. For the CDR3, the DNA is TGCAGCGTACCGGGACAGGGGAATGAAAAACTGTTTTTT. The full variable domain, its missing parts supplied by reference TRBV29-1 and TRBJ1-4, is SAVISQKPSRDICQRGTSLTIQCQVDSQVTMMFWYRQQPGQSLTLIATANQGSEATYESGFVIDKFPISRPNLTFSTLTVSNMSPEDSSIYLCSVPGQGNEKLFFGSGTQLSVL.

This chain links TRBV20-1 with TRBJ2-3; 11 bases agree with TRBD1. The V segment lost 3 bases and the J segment 4 bases; nucleotides outside the gene matches: 6. The CDR3 has 15 amino acids. CDR1 is DFQATT, CDR2 SNEGSKA, per germline (reference sequence). The CDR3 protein is CSASRGTGGSDTQYF. CDR3 in DNA: TGCAGTGCTAGCCGGGGGACAGGGGGTTCAGATACGCAGTATTTT.

The V and J genes are TRBV21-1 and TRBJ2-1; the D call of TRBD2 is as the table states it, not checked on the DNA. TRBV21-1 is listed as a pseudogene. The CDR3 runs to 16 residues. This CDR3 is CASTIRSGAAYNEQFF. The CDR3 nucleotides are TGTGCCAGCACCATAAGGAGCGGGGCCGCCTACAATGAGCAGTTCTTC.

V and J are TRBV5-6 and TRBJ2-5; TRBD1 matches 8 bases. The V gene end was trimmed by 3 bases and the J gene end by 5 bases; junction bases not matched to a gene: 9. Per the germline V gene, CDR1 is SGHDT and CDR2 is YYEEEE. CDR3 length equals 15 residues. This CDR3 is CASSWETGAVETQYF. In DNA, the CDR3 is TGTGCCAGCAGCTGGGAGACAGGGGCGGTGGAGACCCAGTACTTC.

The chain joins TRBV10-3 to TRBJ2-5; D gene ambiguous. The CDR3 is made up of 16 amino acids. The V end lost 8 bases, the J end lost 11 bases, and 30 bases lay between the germline ends. The germline gives CDR1 ENHRY, CDR2 SYGVKD. The CDR3 protein is CAIGVEQRLELGEQYF. The DNA for the CDR3 is TGTGCCATCGGTGTCGAACAGCGCCTGGAGTTGGGTGAGCAGTACTTC.

The DNA for the CDR3 is TGTGCCAGCAGTTACGTCCCGGGACAGGGGGCGGATCAGCCCCAGCATTTT. Translation gives CASSYVPGQGADQPQHF. The chain has TRBV6-2 or TRBV6-3 and TRBJ1-5; 12 nucleotides match TRBD1. There are 17 residues in the CDR3. Germline CDR1 MNHEY, CDR2 SVGEGT. Losses at the gene ends were 2 bases for V and 5 bases for J; bases not matched to a gene: 7.

This clonotype was counted between two and nine times. This chain connects TRBV28 to TRBJ2-7; D is possibly TRBD1 or TRBD2 (5 bases each). The V gene lost 2 bases and the J gene lost 2 bases, with 22 bases spanning the gap. The CDR3 covers 18 residues. Per the germline V gene, CDR1 is MDHEN and CDR2 is SYDVKM. The CDR3 is CASSLRSRLRDRTYEQYF. CDR3 coding DNA: TGTGCCAGCAGTTTACGATCAAGACTCCGGGACCGAACCTACGAGCAGTACTTC. Full variable domain (missing parts from reference TRBV28 and TRBJ2-7): DVKVTQSSRYLVKRTGEKVFLECVQDMDHENMFWYRQDPGLGLRLIYFSYDVKMKEKGDIPEGYSVSREKKERFSLILESASTNQTSMYLCASSLRSRLRDRTYEQYFGPGTRLTVT.

This chain links TRBV29-1 with TRBJ1-3, with D tentatively TRBD1 (6 bases). Trimming shortened V by 5 bases and J by 3 bases, and 11 bases separated the two germline ends. Looked up from germline, CDR1 is SQVTM and CDR2 is ANQGSEA. The length of the CDR3 is 13 residues. The CDR3 region has the DNA TGCAGCGTTCCAGGGGACGGTGGAAACACCATATATTTT. Amino acids: CSVPGDGGNTIYF.

The rearrangement links TRBV12-3 or TRBV12-4 to TRBJ2-1; no clear D. The ends were cut back, 5 bases at V and 13 bases at J, with 18 bases in the middle. The CDR3 is made up of 13 amino acids. CDR3 coding DNA: TGTGCCAGCAGTCCCGGACCCAAGCCGACCCAGTTCTTC. Protein sequence: CASSPGPKPTQFF.

The V and J genes are TRBV27 and TRBJ2-1; D is unresolved. This CDR3 spans 13 amino acids. Germline V lookup: CDR1 MNHEY, CDR2 SMNVEV (reference sequence). Trimming removed 0 bases from V and 9 bases from J, with 9 bases in between. CDR3 bases: TGTGCCAGCAGTTTATCTGGGATGGGTGAGCAGTTCTTC. The encoded protein is CASSLSGMGEQFF.